Listed below are T cell receptor beta chains from one sample, sequenced in a study of blood T cell repertoires in COVID-19. Produced via immunoSEQ multiplex PCR; TCRdb's table is partial and in-frame only. The sample yields under 80,000 clones, 65% to 80% seen once. Sequenced material: peripheral blood. The receptors here all came from a human donor in a cohort sampled during active COVID-19. Each CDR3 is given with its conserved first and last residue. Fields, in order: D gene, V gene, J gene, CDR3 protein. D genes are given only for firm matches.

d_gene: TRBD2
v_gene: TRBV19
j_gene: TRBJ2-7
CDR3aa: CASSIDSGRTEQYF

d_gene: NA
v_gene: TRBV11-2
j_gene: TRBJ2-4
CDR3aa: CASSAYGRRGRAKNIQYF

d_gene: NA
v_gene: TRBV4-2
j_gene: TRBJ2-7
CDR3aa: CASSQDRLTGRYYEQYF

d_gene: TRBD2
v_gene: TRBV6-2/TRBV6-3
j_gene: TRBJ2-7
CDR3aa: CASTPDFGTSFYEQYF

d_gene: TRBD2
v_gene: TRBV24-1
j_gene: TRBJ2-1
CDR3aa: CATSAGVPGDEQFF

d_gene: NA
v_gene: TRBV10-3
j_gene: TRBJ2-1
CDR3aa: CAISSGSSYNEQFF

d_gene: TRBD1
v_gene: TRBV7-2
j_gene: TRBJ2-2
CDR3aa: CASRSDRVETGELFF

d_gene: NA
v_gene: TRBV28
j_gene: TRBJ1-2
CDR3aa: CASRGWAGYGYTF

d_gene: NA
v_gene: TRBV29-1
j_gene: TRBJ1-1
CDR3aa: CSVATGGPYTEAFF

d_gene: TRBD2
v_gene: TRBV5-1
j_gene: TRBJ2-7
CDR3aa: CASSFRGTSGISDEQYF

d_gene: NA
v_gene: TRBV29-1
j_gene: TRBJ2-3
CDR3aa: CSVEELQGSPDTQYF

d_gene: NA
v_gene: TRBV11-3
j_gene: TRBJ1-3
CDR3aa: CASSSGSARGSGNTIYF

d_gene: NA
v_gene: TRBV5-1
j_gene: TRBJ2-2
CDR3aa: CASSFSTGELFF

d_gene: NA
v_gene: TRBV14
j_gene: TRBJ2-7
CDR3aa: CASSQDVGVYSYEQYF

d_gene: NA
v_gene: TRBV18
j_gene: TRBJ2-2
CDR3aa: CASSPGSGIVAGELFF

d_gene: TRBD2
v_gene: TRBV29-1
j_gene: TRBJ2-5
CDR3aa: CSVTGREGLSTQYF

d_gene: NA
v_gene: TRBV5-1
j_gene: TRBJ2-5
CDR3aa: CASSLSSWQETQYF

d_gene: TRBD1
v_gene: TRBV7-2
j_gene: TRBJ1-3
CDR3aa: CASSGGTAGNTIYF

d_gene: NA
v_gene: TRBV6-5
j_gene: TRBJ2-1
CDR3aa: CASVVRSSVMSQFF

d_gene: NA
v_gene: TRBV14
j_gene: TRBJ1-1
CDR3aa: CASSQVVGAGAFF

d_gene: NA
v_gene: TRBV12-5
j_gene: TRBJ1-1
CDR3aa: CASGDGGGNTEAFF

d_gene: TRBD1
v_gene: TRBV4-1
j_gene: TRBJ1-4
CDR3aa: CASSPGQGLANEKLFF

d_gene: TRBD1
v_gene: TRBV3-1/TRBV3-2
j_gene: TRBJ2-5
CDR3aa: CASSLLGQGKQETQYF

d_gene: NA
v_gene: TRBV5-4
j_gene: TRBJ2-5
CDR3aa: CASSLKGGDQETQYF

d_gene: NA
v_gene: TRBV11-2
j_gene: TRBJ2-1
CDR3aa: CASSAAGGSGRNEQFF

d_gene: NA
v_gene: TRBV4-1
j_gene: TRBJ2-6
CDR3aa: CASSQEGGVGANVLTF

d_gene: NA
v_gene: TRBV19
j_gene: TRBJ1-1
CDR3aa: CASTTGRPNTEAFF

d_gene: NA
v_gene: TRBV4-1
j_gene: TRBJ2-4
CDR3aa: CASSHPGADIQYF

d_gene: NA
v_gene: TRBV2
j_gene: TRBJ2-5
CDR3aa: CASKGAGETQYF

d_gene: NA
v_gene: TRBV28
j_gene: TRBJ1-3
CDR3aa: CASRESRASSGNTIYF

d_gene: NA
v_gene: TRBV19
j_gene: TRBJ1-1
CDR3aa: CASMVRGNTEAFF

d_gene: NA
v_gene: TRBV7-2
j_gene: TRBJ2-4
CDR3aa: CASSFGQPKNIQYF

d_gene: TRBD1
v_gene: TRBV24-1
j_gene: TRBJ2-5
CDR3aa: CATSDSGQGAGETQYF

d_gene: TRBD1
v_gene: TRBV5-5
j_gene: TRBJ1-2
CDR3aa: CASSLGDRRYDGYTF

d_gene: NA
v_gene: TRBV5-5
j_gene: TRBJ1-6
CDR3aa: CASSFFSEGSPLHF

d_gene: NA
v_gene: TRBV20-1
j_gene: TRBJ1-2
CDR3aa: CSASTGTTNYGYTF

d_gene: NA
v_gene: TRBV6-2/TRBV6-3
j_gene: TRBJ2-6
CDR3aa: CASSYNGGVTSGANVLTF

d_gene: NA
v_gene: TRBV5-5
j_gene: TRBJ2-5
CDR3aa: CASSLAGTGTETQYF

d_gene: TRBD2
v_gene: TRBV7-8
j_gene: TRBJ2-7
CDR3aa: CASSHSSVGLAGGPGPEQYF

d_gene: NA
v_gene: TRBV7-2
j_gene: TRBJ2-1
CDR3aa: CASSPGSPNEQFF

d_gene: TRBD2
v_gene: TRBV6-5
j_gene: TRBJ2-1
CDR3aa: CASSWSSGRREQFF

d_gene: TRBD2
v_gene: TRBV5-4
j_gene: TRBJ2-7
CDR3aa: CASSLGGRANEQYF

d_gene: NA
v_gene: TRBV4-1
j_gene: TRBJ2-5
CDR3aa: CASSQDPQLRSGETQYF

d_gene: TRBD2
v_gene: TRBV4-3
j_gene: TRBJ2-1
CDR3aa: CVLSVVLAGKLDEQFF

d_gene: TRBD1
v_gene: TRBV5-6
j_gene: TRBJ2-2
CDR3aa: CASSLQWRDRANTGELFF

d_gene: NA
v_gene: TRBV6-5
j_gene: TRBJ1-1
CDR3aa: CASSPSPGLNTEAFF

d_gene: TRBD1
v_gene: TRBV28
j_gene: TRBJ1-1
CDR3aa: CASRRGQGAGEAFF

d_gene: NA
v_gene: TRBV18
j_gene: TRBJ2-7
CDR3aa: CASSPSGDAYEQYF

d_gene: NA
v_gene: TRBV14
j_gene: TRBJ1-1
CDR3aa: CASSQSHVGSGTEAFF